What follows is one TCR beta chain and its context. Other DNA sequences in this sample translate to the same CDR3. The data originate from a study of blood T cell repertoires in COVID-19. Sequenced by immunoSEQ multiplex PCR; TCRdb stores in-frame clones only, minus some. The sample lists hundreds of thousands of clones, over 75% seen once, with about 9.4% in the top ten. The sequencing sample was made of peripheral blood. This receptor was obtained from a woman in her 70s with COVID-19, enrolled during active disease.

The CDR3 nucleotides read TGCAGTGCAGACAGGTCCTACGAGCAGTACTTC. Encoded protein: CSADRSYEQYF. The chain has TRBV20-1 and TRBJ2-7; tentatively, D is TRBD1 (6 bases). This CDR3 spans 11 amino acids. Per the germline V gene, CDR1 is DFQATT and CDR2 is SNEGSKA (reference sequence). Deletions cut 6 bases from V and 1 base from J, with 7 bases between.